This T cell receptor (beta chain) stems from a study of blood T cell repertoires in COVID-19. The age range of participants was about 18 to 89 years, with residence in approximately 25 US areas. Participant reports of clinical history set cohort assignment. Two negative PCRs, clearance, or symptom resolution characterized the recovered Cohort 3 donors. TCRdb keeps only in-frame clones here, not all; method: immunoSEQ multiplex PCR. The sample carries approximately 180,000 clones, about 78% recorded once. Trimming took 4 bases from V and 5 from J, leaving 15 bases between them. CDR3 size: 14 residues. Germline values: CDR1 SGHNT, CDR2 YYREEE (reference sequence).

The receptor was derived from a woman in her forties or fifties who had recovered from COVID-19. This rearrangement joins TRBV5-4 to TRBJ1-1; TRBD1 might be the D (5 bases). Sequencing input: PBMCs or T cells enriched from blood (not recorded which). The CDR3 sequence: CASSAGGAGTEAFF. CDR3 bases: TGTGCCAGCAGCGCGGGAGGGGCCGGAACTGAAGCTTTCTTT.